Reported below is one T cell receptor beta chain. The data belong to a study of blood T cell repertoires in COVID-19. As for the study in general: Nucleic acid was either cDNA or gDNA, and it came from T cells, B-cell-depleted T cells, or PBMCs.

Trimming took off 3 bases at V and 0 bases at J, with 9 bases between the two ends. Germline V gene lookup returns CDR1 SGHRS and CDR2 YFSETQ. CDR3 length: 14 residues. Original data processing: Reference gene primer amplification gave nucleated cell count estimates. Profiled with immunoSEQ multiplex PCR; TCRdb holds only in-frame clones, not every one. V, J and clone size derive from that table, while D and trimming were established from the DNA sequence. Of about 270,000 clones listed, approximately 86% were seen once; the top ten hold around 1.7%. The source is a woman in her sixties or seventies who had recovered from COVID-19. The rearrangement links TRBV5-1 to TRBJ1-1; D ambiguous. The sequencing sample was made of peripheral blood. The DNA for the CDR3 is TGCGCCAGCAGCTGGAGGGCTATGAACACTGAAGCTTTCTTT. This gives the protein CASSWRAMNTEAFF.